Following are 13 T cell receptor beta chains from one sample sequenced in a study of blood T cell repertoires in COVID-19 (dated by TCRdb to about 2020). The library was prepared using the immunoSEQ multiplex PCR assay. As stored in TCRdb, this immuneACCESS dataset retains in-frame rearrangements with V and J assigned. A fraction of the clones does not appear; measured against another copy, unresolved V genes explain less than half of the discrepancy, and the remainder lacks a known reason. Here the sample has about 140,000 clones; around 80% occur a single time. The top ten hold roughly 5% of the sample. Sequencing was carried out using PBMCs or T cells enriched from blood (not recorded which). These receptors were collected from a man in his sixties or seventies who had been exposed to COVID-19.

The chain employs TRBV4-1 and TRBJ1-5, with 12 bases fitting TRBD1. The CDR3 sequence is 17 residues long. J lost 5 bases, V lost 4 bases, and 9 bases had no gene match. Germline-derived CDR1 and CDR2 are MGHRA and YSYEKL. CDR3 sequence (DNA): TGCGCCAGCAGCCGGATTCCGGGACAGGGGGCGGATCAGCCCCAGCATTTT. It yields the protein CASSRIPGQGADQPQHF.

V and J are TRBV7-2 and TRBJ1-2, with D possibly TRBD1 on 5 matching bases. This CDR3 is built from 16 residues. The V end was cut by 1 base, the J end by 3 bases, with 15 bases between. CDR1 is SGHTA and CDR2 is FQGNSA in the germline V gene. Here the CDR3 DNA reads TGTGCCAGCAGCTTAGAGCCCTCCGACAGACACTATGGCTACACCTTC. Translating it yields CASSLEPSDRHYGYTF.

The chain links TRBV14 to TRBJ2-3; TRBD1 might be the D (5 bases). V gave up 0 bases and J gave up 1 base, with 5 bases separating them. The CDR3 extends over 14 amino acids. The germline gives CDR1 SGHDN, CDR2 FVKESK. The DNA for the CDR3 is TGTGCCAGCAGCCAAGAGGGGCGCACAGATACGCAGTATTTT. Translation gives CASSQEGRTDTQYF.

This clone was seen more than once but under ten times. V usage is TRBV6-1 and J usage is TRBJ2-5; D possibly corresponds to TRBD2 (5 bases). The germline gives CDR1 MNHNS, CDR2 SASEGT. The CDR3 is 16 residues long. Trimming left V 3 bases short and J 5 bases short, with 19 bases between. The DNA for the CDR3 is TGTGCCAGCAGTGAGGCCTCGGAGGTGGCTGCGGAGACCCAGTACTTC. It translates to CASSEASEVAAETQYF.

The J gene is TRBJ1-5, the V gene TRBV28, with D maybe TRBD1 (6 bases). V was pared by 3 bases and J by 1 base, with 16 bases between. Germline-derived CDR1 and CDR2 are MDHEN and SYDVKM. The CDR3 is made up of 17 amino acids. The CDR3 sequence is CASSFSSGAVSNQPQHF. The CDR3 DNA sequence: TGTGCCAGCAGTTTCTCATCAGGGGCTGTAAGCAATCAGCCCCAGCATTTT. Filled out from reference TRBV28 and TRBJ1-5, the complete variable domain reads DVKVTQSSRYLVKRTGEKVFLECVQDMDHENMFWYRQDPGLGLRLIYFSYDVKMKEKGDIPEGYSVSREKKERFSLILESASTNQTSMYLCASSFSSGAVSNQPQHFGDGTRLSIL.

This clone occurred once. The rearrangement links TRBV5-1 to TRBJ1-4; tentative D call: TRBD1 (6 bases). CDR3 length: 13 residues. The germline V gene encodes CDR1 SGHRS and CDR2 YFSETQ. V was clipped by 4 bases and J by 8 bases, with 12 bases between them. For the CDR3, the DNA is TGCGCCAGCAGCGAGGGACACATAGAAAAACTGTTTTTT. Protein product: CASSEGHIEKLFF.

The V call is TRBV3-1 (or the pseudogene TRBV3-2), the J call TRBJ1-1; weak D call: TRBD1 (6 bases). Germline CDR1 reads LGHDT; CDR2 reads YNNKEL (reference sequence). There are 17 residues in the CDR3. Trimming removed 1 base from V and 1 base from J, with 16 bases in between. The CDR3 reads CASSQVYFGRGNTEAFF. CDR3 nucleotides: TGTGCCAGCAGCCAAGTATATTTCGGCAGGGGGAACACTGAAGCTTTCTTT.

This clone was counted between two and nine times. The genes are TRBV5-1 and TRBJ2-1; TRBD1 might be the D (6 bases). Trimming removed 4 bases at V and 5 bases at J, with 22 bases between. Germline V lookup: CDR1 SGHRS, CDR2 YFSETQ. This CDR3 region has 17 residues. In DNA form, the CDR3 reads TGCGCCAGCAGCCCGTGGACAGACCCTACGCTGGACAATGAGCAGTTCTTC. Amino acids: CASSPWTDPTLDNEQFF.

The rearrangement links TRBV5-8 to TRBJ1-3; D remains unclear. The V gene lost 5 bases and the J gene lost 1 base, with 10 bases spanning the gap. CDR3 length equals 14 residues. Germline V lookup: CDR1 SGHTS, CDR2 YDEGEE. This CDR3 is CASSNGISGNTIYF. The CDR3 DNA sequence: TGTGCCAGCAGTAACGGGATTTCTGGAAACACCATATATTTT.

The chain employs TRBV2 and TRBJ1-1, with no clear D. V was cut by 2 bases and J by 7 bases, with 14 bases left in between. CDR3 length: 14 residues. The germline V gene encodes CDR1 SNHLY and CDR2 FYNNEI. The CDR3 here is CASSESPTGFEAFF. The CDR3 bases are TGTGCCAGCAGTGAAAGTCCTACCGGTTTTGAAGCTTTCTTT.

The chain uses TRBV3-1 (or the pseudogene TRBV3-2) and TRBJ2-7, with 9 bases lining up with TRBD1. The CDR3 is 15 residues long. V lost 3 bases to trimming and J lost 4 bases; unmatched junction nucleotides: 7. CDR1 and CDR2 (germline): LGHDT, YNNKEL (reference sequence). CDR3 protein: CASSHSWTGEYEQYF. CDR3 DNA: TGTGCCAGCAGCCATTCCTGGACAGGGGAATACGAGCAGTACTTC.

The chain is built from TRBV29-1 and TRBJ1-2; weak D call: TRBD1 (5 bases). The CDR3 runs 14 residues. CDR1 is SQVTM, CDR2 ANQGSEA, per germline. The V and J ends lost 0 bases and 4 bases respectively, with 12 bases between them. CDR3 nucleotide sequence: TGCAGCGTTGAAGACGCAGGACACTTCTATGGCTACACCTTC. The encoded protein is CSVEDAGHFYGYTF.

The chain couples TRBV30 to TRBJ1-2, with 9 positions matching TRBD1. Per the germline V gene, CDR1 is GTSNPN and CDR2 is SVGIG (reference sequence). The V and J ends lost 0 bases and 4 bases, in that order; junction bases with no gene match: 0. The CDR3 runs to 13 residues. In nucleotides, the CDR3 is TGTGCCTGGAGTGTACAGGGGGCCTATGGCTACACCTTC. Its protein is CAWSVQGAYGYTF.